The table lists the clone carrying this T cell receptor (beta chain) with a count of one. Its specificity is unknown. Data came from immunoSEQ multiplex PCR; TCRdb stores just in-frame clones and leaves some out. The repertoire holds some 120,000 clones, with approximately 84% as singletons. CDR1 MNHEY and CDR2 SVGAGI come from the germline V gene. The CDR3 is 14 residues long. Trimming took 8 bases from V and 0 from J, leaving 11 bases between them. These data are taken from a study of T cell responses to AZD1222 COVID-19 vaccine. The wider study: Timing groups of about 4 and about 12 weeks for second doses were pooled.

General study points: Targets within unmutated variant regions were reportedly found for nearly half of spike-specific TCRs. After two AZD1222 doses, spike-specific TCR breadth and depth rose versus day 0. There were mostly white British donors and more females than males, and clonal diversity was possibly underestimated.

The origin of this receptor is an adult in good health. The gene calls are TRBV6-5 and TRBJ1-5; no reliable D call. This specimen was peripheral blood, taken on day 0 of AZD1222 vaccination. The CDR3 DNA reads TGTGCCAGCGGTAACATCCATAGCAATCAGCCCCAGCATTTT. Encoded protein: CASGNIHSNQPQHF.